The 2 T cell receptor beta chains listed next were all sequenced from one sample in a study of cytomegalovirus exposure and HLA in healthy donors. A multiplex PCR was run with 60 Vbeta primers and 13 Jbeta primers. Profiled with immunoSEQ multiplex PCR; TCRdb holds only in-frame clones, not every one. Among roughly 190,000 clones, roughly 13% were seen once, and the ten largest hold approximately 7.8%. Source material: PBMCs. The receptors come from a man in his forties or fifties in good health and CMV-seropositive.

This clone was observed a handful of times. The rearrangement joins TRBV5-1 to TRBJ2-5; 7 bases fit TRBD1. Germline V gene lookup returns CDR1 SGHRS and CDR2 YFSETQ. This CDR3 has 17 residues. Losses at the gene ends were 0 bases for V and 5 bases for J; bases not matched to a gene: 13. The DNA for the CDR3 is TGCGCCAGCAGCTTGGGCCACAGGGGATTAGGTGAGGAGACCCAGTACTTC. Translated, it gives CASSLGHRGLGEETQYF.

The genes are TRBV11-2 and TRBJ2-1; the D is unclear. Germline V gives CDR1 SGHAT, CDR2 FQNNGV. The CDR3 spans 14 residues. The V gene lost 2 bases and the J gene lost 8 bases, with 13 bases spanning the gap. For the CDR3, the DNA is TGTGCCAGCAGCTTATACGATAGATCGGATGAGCAGTTCTTC. It codes for CASSLYDRSDEQFF.